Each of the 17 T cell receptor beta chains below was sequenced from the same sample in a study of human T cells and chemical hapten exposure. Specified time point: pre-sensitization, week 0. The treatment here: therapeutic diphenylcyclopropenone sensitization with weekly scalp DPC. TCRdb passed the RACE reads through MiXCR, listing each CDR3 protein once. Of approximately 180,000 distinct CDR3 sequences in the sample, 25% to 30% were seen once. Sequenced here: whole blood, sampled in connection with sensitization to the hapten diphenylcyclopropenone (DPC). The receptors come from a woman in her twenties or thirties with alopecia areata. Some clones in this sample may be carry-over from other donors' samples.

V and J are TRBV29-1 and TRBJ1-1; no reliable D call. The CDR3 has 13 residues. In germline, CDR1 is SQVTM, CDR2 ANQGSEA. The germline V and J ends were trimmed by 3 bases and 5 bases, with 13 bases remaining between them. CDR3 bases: TGCAGCGTTGACGGTGTAAGAATGACTGAAGCTTTCTTT. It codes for CSVDGVRMTEAFF.

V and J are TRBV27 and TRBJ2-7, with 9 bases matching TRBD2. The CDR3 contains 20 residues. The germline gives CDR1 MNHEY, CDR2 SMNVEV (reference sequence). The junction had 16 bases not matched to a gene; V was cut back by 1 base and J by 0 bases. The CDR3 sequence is CASSLFNLRTSASPSYEQYF. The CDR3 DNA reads TGTGCCAGCAGTTTATTTAACCTAAGGACTAGCGCATCTCCCTCCTACGAGCAGTACTTC.

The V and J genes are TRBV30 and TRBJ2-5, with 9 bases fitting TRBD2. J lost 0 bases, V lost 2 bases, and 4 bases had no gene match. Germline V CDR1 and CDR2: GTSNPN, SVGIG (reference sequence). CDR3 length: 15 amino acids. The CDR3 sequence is CAWSRLAGNQETQYF. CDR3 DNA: TGTGCCTGGAGTCGGCTAGCGGGGAACCAAGAGACCCAGTACTTC.

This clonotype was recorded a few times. CDR3 residues: CASSLNLENTEAFF. The CDR3 DNA reads as TGTGCCAGCAGCCTCAACCTAGAGAACACTGAAGCTTTCTTT. The J gene is TRBJ1-1, the V gene TRBV7-2; D is ambiguous. V was shortened by 5 bases and J by 1 base, with 11 bases between the two germline ends. This CDR3 comprises 14 residues. Germline CDR1 and CDR2: SGHTA and FQGNSA.

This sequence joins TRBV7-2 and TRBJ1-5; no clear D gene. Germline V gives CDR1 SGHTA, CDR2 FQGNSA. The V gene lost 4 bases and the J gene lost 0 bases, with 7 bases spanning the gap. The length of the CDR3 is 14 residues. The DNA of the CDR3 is TGTGCCAGCAGCTCCTACAGTAGCAATCAGCCCCAGCATTTT. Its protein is CASSSYSSNQPQHF. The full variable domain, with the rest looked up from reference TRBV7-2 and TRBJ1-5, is GAGVSQSPSNKVTEKGKDVELRCDPISGHTALYWYRQSLGQGLEFLIYFQGNSAPDKSGLPSDRFSAERTGGSVSTLTIQRTQQEDSAVYLCASSSYSSNQPQHFGDGTRLSIL.

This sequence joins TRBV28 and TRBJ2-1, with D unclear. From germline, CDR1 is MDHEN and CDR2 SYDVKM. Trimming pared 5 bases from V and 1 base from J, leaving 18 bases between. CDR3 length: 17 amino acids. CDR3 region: CASSALALRNSYNEQFF. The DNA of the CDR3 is TGTGCCAGCAGTGCCCTTGCCCTCCGGAATTCCTACAATGAGCAGTTCTTC.

The CDR3: CSGGLAYNEQFF. In nucleotides, the CDR3 is TGCAGCGGGGGACTAGCGTACAATGAGCAGTTCTTC. The V gene is TRBV29-1, the J gene TRBJ2-1; 10 bases agree with TRBD2. The V and J ends lost 7 bases and 4 bases, in that order; junction bases with no gene match: 1. This CDR3 has 12 amino acids. From germline, CDR1 is SQVTM and CDR2 ANQGSEA.

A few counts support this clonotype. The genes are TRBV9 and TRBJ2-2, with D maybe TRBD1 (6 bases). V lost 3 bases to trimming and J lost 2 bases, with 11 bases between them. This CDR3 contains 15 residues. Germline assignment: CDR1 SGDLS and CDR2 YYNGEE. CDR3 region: CASSEGQINTGELFF. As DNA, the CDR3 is TGTGCCAGCAGCGAGGGACAAATCAACACCGGGGAGCTGTTTTTT.

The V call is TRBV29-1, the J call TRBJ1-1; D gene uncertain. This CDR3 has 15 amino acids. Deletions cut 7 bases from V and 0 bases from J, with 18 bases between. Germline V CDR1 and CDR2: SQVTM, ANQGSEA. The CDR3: CSGGTESQMNTEAFF. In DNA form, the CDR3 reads TGCAGCGGGGGAACAGAGAGCCAAATGAACACTGAAGCTTTCTTT.

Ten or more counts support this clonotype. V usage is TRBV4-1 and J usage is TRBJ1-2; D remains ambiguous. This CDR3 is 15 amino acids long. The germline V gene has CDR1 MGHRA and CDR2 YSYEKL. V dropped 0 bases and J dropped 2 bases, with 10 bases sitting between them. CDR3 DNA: TGCGCCAGCAGCCAAGAAGCGAGTCGAAACTATGGCTACACCTTC. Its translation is CASSQEASRNYGYTF.

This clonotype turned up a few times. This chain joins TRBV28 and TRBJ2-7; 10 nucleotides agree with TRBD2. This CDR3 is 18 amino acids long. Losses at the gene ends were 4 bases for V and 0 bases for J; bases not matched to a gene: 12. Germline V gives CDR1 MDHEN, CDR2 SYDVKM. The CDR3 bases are TGTGCCAGCAGTTCCATCCCCCTAAGCGGGGGGGGCTCCTACGAGCAGTACTTC. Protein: CASSSIPLSGGGSYEQYF.

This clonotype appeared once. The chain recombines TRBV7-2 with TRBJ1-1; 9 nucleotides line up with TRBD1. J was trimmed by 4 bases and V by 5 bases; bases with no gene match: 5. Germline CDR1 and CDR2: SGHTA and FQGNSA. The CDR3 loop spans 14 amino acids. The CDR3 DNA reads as TGTGCCAGCAGCCCAGACAGGGGGGGCACTGAAGCTTTCTTT. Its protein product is CASSPDRGGTEAFF.

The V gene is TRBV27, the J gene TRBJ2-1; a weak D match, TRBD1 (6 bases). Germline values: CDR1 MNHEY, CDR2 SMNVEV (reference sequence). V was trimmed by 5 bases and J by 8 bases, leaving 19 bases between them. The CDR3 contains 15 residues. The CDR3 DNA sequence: TGTGCCAGCAGTCTGACAGGCCGGCGGGTGGATGAGCAGTTCTTC. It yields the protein CASSLTGRRVDEQFF.

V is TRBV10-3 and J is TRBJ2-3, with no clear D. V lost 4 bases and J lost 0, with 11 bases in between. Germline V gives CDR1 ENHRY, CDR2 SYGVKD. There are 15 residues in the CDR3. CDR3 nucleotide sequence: TGTGCCATCAGTGCCGACGGTACTAGCACAGATACGCAGTATTTT. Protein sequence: CAISADGTSTDTQYF.

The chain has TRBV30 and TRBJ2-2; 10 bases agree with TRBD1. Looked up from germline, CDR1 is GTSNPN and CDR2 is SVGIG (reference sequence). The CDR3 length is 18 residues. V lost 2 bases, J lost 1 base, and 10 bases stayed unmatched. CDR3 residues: CAWSSWDRGPRNTGELFF. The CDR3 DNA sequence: TGTGCCTGGAGTAGTTGGGACAGGGGCCCTCGGAACACCGGGGAGCTGTTTTTT.

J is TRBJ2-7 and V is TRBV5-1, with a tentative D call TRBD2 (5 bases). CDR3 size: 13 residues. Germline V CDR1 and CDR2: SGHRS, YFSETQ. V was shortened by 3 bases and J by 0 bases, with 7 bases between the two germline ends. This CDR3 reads CASSSGDSYEQYF. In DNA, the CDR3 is TGCGCCAGCAGCTCCGGGGACTCCTACGAGCAGTACTTC.

CDR3 coding DNA: TGTGCCAGCAGCTTAGTTCGGGATTCACCCCTCCACTTT. The encoded protein is CASSLVRDSPLHF. The chain combines TRBV7-2 with TRBJ1-6; D not resolved. V lost 1 base and J lost 8, with 6 bases in between. This CDR3 spans 13 amino acids. From germline, CDR1 is SGHTA and CDR2 FQGNSA. Based on the CDR3 plus reference TRBV7-2 and TRBJ1-6, the full variable domain is GAGVSQSPSNKVTEKGKDVELRCDPISGHTALYWYRQSLGQGLEFLIYFQGNSAPDKSGLPSDRFSAERTGGSVSTLTIQRTQQEDSAVYLCASSLVRDSPLHFGNGTRLTVT.